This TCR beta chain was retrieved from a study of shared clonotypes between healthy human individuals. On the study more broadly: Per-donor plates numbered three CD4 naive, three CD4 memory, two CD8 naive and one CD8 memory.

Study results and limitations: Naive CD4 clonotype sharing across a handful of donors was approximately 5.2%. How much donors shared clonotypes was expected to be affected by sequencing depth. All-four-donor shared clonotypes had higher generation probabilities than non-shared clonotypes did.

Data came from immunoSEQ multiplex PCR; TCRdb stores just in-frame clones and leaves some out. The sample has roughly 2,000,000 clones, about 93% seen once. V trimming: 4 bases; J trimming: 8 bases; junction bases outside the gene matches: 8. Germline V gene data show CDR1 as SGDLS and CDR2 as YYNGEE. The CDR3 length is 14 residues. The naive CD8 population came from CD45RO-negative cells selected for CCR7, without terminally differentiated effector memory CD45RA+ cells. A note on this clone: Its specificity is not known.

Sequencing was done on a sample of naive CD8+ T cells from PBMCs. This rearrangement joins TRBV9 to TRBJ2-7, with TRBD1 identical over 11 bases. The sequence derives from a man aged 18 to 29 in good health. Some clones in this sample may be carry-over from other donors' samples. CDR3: CASSTGTGGFQQYF. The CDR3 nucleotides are TGTGCCAGCAGCACGGGGACAGGGGGTTTCCAGCAGTACTTC.